These 30 T cell receptor beta chains originate from one sample sequenced in a study of OX40 agonist ivuxolimab in advanced cancers. TCRdb's table, derived via immunoSEQ multiplex PCR, lists solely in-frame clones and lacks some. Among under 200,000 clones, roughly 94% were seen once, and the ten largest hold approximately 0.3%. Sequencing used CD4+ or CD8+ T cells sorted from blood, obtained in a trial of the OX40 agonist ivuxolimab. These TCRs come from an adult with an advanced solid tumor such as melanoma, head and neck, liver or kidney cancer.

The V and J genes are TRBV27 and TRBJ2-3; D not certain. Germline V gene sequence: CDR1 MNHEY, CDR2 SMNVEV (reference sequence). The CDR3 is 13 amino acids. The V end lost 2 bases, the J end lost 8 bases, and 11 bases lay between the germline ends. The CDR3 region has the DNA TGTGCCAGCAGTTTAGGCGGCCGCAGTACGCAGTATTTT. This translates into CASSLGGRSTQYF.

The chain has TRBV5-6 and TRBJ2-5; 10 bases map to TRBD2. Looked up from germline, CDR1 is SGHDT and CDR2 is YYEEEE. V gave up 1 base and J gave up 2 bases; unmatched junction bases: 8. CDR3 length: 17 residues. The CDR3 region has the DNA TGTGCCAGCAGCTTGTTCCTAGCGGGGGCCCCTCAAGAGACCCAGTACTTC. This translates into CASSLFLAGAPQETQYF.

This sequence joins TRBV28 and TRBJ1-4; possibly TRBD1 for D (6 bases). The germline gives CDR1 MDHEN, CDR2 SYDVKM. V lost 5 bases and J lost 15, with 25 bases in between. This CDR3 has 15 amino acids. CDR3 sequence: CASSPPGHGIGRMFF. CDR3 DNA sequence: TGTGCCAGCAGTCCCCCGGGACACGGCATAGGAAGGATGTTTTTT.

This chain connects TRBV19 to TRBJ2-5; 8 bases map to TRBD2. From germline, CDR1 is LNHDA and CDR2 SQIVND (reference sequence). This CDR3 has 14 amino acids. V trimming: 10 bases; J trimming: 5 bases; junction bases outside the gene matches: 12. The chain's CDR3 is CATSTGGPSETQYF. The CDR3 DNA sequence: TGTGCCACCTCCACGGGAGGGCCATCCGAGACCCAGTACTTC.

The rearrangement joins TRBV18 to TRBJ2-3; maybe TRBD2 (6 bases). Germline V gives CDR1 KGHSH, CDR2 LQKENI. The CDR3 extends over 14 amino acids. Deletions cut 6 bases from V and 4 bases from J, with 14 bases between. CDR3 DNA sequence: TGTGCCAGCTCCAAGCCGGGGGTTCCAGATACGCAGTATTTT. Translation: CASSKPGVPDTQYF.

This clone was counted a few times. V and J are TRBV7-2 and TRBJ1-5; D remains unclear. With 4 bases removed from V and 6 bases from J, the gap between germline ends came to 10 bases. The germline V gene has CDR1 SGHTA and CDR2 FQGNSA. The CDR3 spans 13 residues. CDR3 sequence reads: CASSSRTSQPQHF. CDR3 sequence (DNA): TGTGCCAGCAGCTCAAGGACTAGTCAGCCCCAGCATTTT.

The V and J genes are TRBV12-2 and TRBJ1-4. TRBV12-2 is an annotated pseudogene. The CDR3 runs to 16 residues. The CDR3 bases are TGTGCAAGTCGCCTAGAGAAGGGGAGGGGTAATGAAAAACTGTTTTTT. Protein product: CASRLEKGRGNEKLFF.

V and J are TRBV6-6 and TRBJ2-3; TRBD1 aligns across 10 bases. The CDR3 length is 15 residues. CDR1 and CDR2 from the germline V gene are MNHNY and SVGAGI (reference sequence). The J segment lost 3 bases and the V segment lost 6 bases, leaving 6 bases of the junction unmatched. The CDR3 loop reads CASSPRDRGTDTQYF. The CDR3 DNA reads TGTGCCAGCAGCCCCCGGGACAGGGGAACAGATACGCAGTATTTT.

V gene TRBV27 combines with J gene TRBJ1-1, with unresolved D. This CDR3 comprises 15 residues. Trimming cost V 0 bases and J 0 bases, with 8 bases left between them. Germline values: CDR1 MNHEY, CDR2 SMNVEV (reference sequence). DNA for the CDR3: TGTGCCAGCAGTTTATCCTTAGGTTTGAACACTGAAGCTTTCTTT. Its protein is CASSLSLGLNTEAFF.

The gene calls are TRBV11-3 and TRBJ1-1; possible D gene TRBD1, 5 bases. In germline, CDR1 is SGHNT, CDR2 YENEEA. This CDR3 region has 14 residues. Trimming removed 2 bases from V and 4 bases from J, with 11 bases in between. Here the CDR3 DNA reads TGTGCCAGCAGCTTAAATAGGGGAAGCACTGAAGCTTTCTTT. It codes for CASSLNRGSTEAFF.

This clone was counted a single time. The chain joins TRBV5-4 to TRBJ1-2, with TRBD1 matching over 10 bases. The ends lost 4 bases at V and 5 bases at J; junction bases unmatched: 2. This CDR3 contains 13 residues. CDR1 is SGHNT and CDR2 is YYREEE in the germline V gene (reference sequence). CDR3 sequence (DNA): TGTGCCAGCAGCCGGGACAGGGGATATGGCTACACCTTC. Translating gives CASSRDRGYGYTF.

The chain joins TRBV28 to TRBJ1-2; D ambiguous. Between the trimmed V and J ends, which lost 6 bases and 8 bases, there was a span of 19 bases. CDR1 MDHEN and CDR2 SYDVKM come from the germline V gene. The CDR3 length is 14 residues. The CDR3 DNA reads TGTGCCAGCAGCCTTATAGGTTGGGGAGGCGGCTACACCTTC. This gives the protein CASSLIGWGGGYTF.

This chain connects TRBV21-1 to TRBJ2-7. TRBV21-1 counts as a pseudogene. The CDR3 extends over 15 amino acids. CDR3 coding DNA: TGTGCCAGCAGCCAGCACTGGGGTCTAATCTACGAGCAGTACTTC. Protein: CASSQHWGLIYEQYF.

This chain connects TRBV6-5 to TRBJ1-5; 10 bases line up with TRBD1. In germline, CDR1 is MNHEY, CDR2 SVGAGI. There are 14 residues in the CDR3. After removal of 6 bases from V and 7 bases from J, the junction contained 6 bases not matched to a gene. The CDR3 here is CASRRDRGAQPQHF. The DNA of the CDR3 is TGTGCCAGCAGAAGGGACAGGGGTGCCCAGCCCCAGCATTTT.

The gene calls are TRBV2 and TRBJ1-1, with TRBD1 as a possible D gene (5 bases). The V gene lost 6 bases and the J gene lost 2 bases, with 16 bases spanning the gap. The CDR3 has 15 residues. The germline gives CDR1 SNHLY, CDR2 FYNNEI. The CDR3 loop reads CASSPEGPFNTEAFF. The CDR3 DNA reads as TGTGCCAGCAGCCCCGAGGGGCCCTTTAACACTGAAGCTTTCTTT.

The chain couples TRBV2 to TRBJ2-5; D is ambiguous. The CDR3 is 13 amino acids. Trimming left V 4 bases short and J 1 base short, with 7 bases between. Germline V gene lookup returns CDR1 SNHLY and CDR2 FYNNEI. This CDR3 is CASSGNAQETQYF. The DNA of the CDR3 is TGTGCCAGCAGTGGGAATGCCCAAGAGACCCAGTACTTC.

This CDR3 is CAISRPRGGLSTDTQYF. The DNA for the CDR3 is TGTGCCATCAGCAGACCCAGGGGGGGCCTTAGCACAGATACGCAGTATTTT. This chain links TRBV10-3 with TRBJ2-3; D may match TRBD1 or TRBD2 (7 bases each). CDR3 length: 17 amino acids. Germline CDR1 is ENHRY and CDR2 is SYGVKD. The V gene lost 6 bases and the J gene lost 0 bases, with 19 bases spanning the gap.

This chain uses TRBV2 with TRBJ2-3; weak D call: TRBD2 (7 bases). The CDR3 sequence is 13 residues long. V was cut by 8 bases and J by 4 bases, with 13 bases left in between. The germline V gene has CDR1 SNHLY and CDR2 FYNNEI. The CDR3 sequence: CASWRGGPDTQYF. In DNA, the CDR3 is TGTGCCAGCTGGAGGGGGGGTCCAGATACGCAGTATTTT.

The chain couples TRBV21-1 to TRBJ2-5. TRBV21-1 is flagged as a pseudogene. This CDR3 contains 14 residues. CDR3: CASSMGPLGETQYF. In DNA, the CDR3 is TGTGCCAGCAGCATGGGACCCCTCGGGGAGACCCAGTACTTC.

V and J are TRBV18 and TRBJ2-7; D gene unclear. The germline V and J ends were trimmed by 0 bases and 0 bases, with 12 bases remaining between them. CDR3 length: 16 amino acids. Germline loops: CDR1 KGHSH, CDR2 LQKENI. CDR3 DNA sequence: TGTGCCAGCTCACCACCTAACACCTTTAGCTCCTACGAGCAGTACTTC. Translation gives CASSPPNTFSSYEQYF.

The rearrangement joins TRBV19 to TRBJ2-5; TRBD1 agrees at 10 bases. Germline lookup yields CDR1 LNHDA and CDR2 SQIVND (reference sequence). This CDR3 has 14 amino acids. The V and J ends lost 6 bases and 5 bases, in that order; junction bases with no gene match: 6. The CDR3 DNA reads TGTGCCAGTAGGACGACAGGGGGCGCGGAGACCCAGTACTTC. It codes for CASRTTGGAETQYF.

This rearrangement joins TRBV7-2 to TRBJ1-2; no firm D call. This CDR3 spans 14 amino acids. V was trimmed by 0 bases and J by 7 bases, leaving 12 bases between them. Germline loops: CDR1 SGHTA, CDR2 FQGNSA. The CDR3 spells CASSLASNGGGYTF. CDR3 coding DNA: TGTGCCAGCAGCTTAGCCAGTAACGGCGGTGGCTACACCTTC.

The V and J genes are TRBV19 and TRBJ2-7, with TRBD1 matching 7 bases. After removal of 1 base from V and 7 bases from J, the junction contained 13 bases not matched to a gene. The CDR3 length is 16 residues. Germline CDR1 is LNHDA and CDR2 is SQIVND (reference sequence). The CDR3 region is CASSIGQQASRGEQYF. The CDR3 nucleotides are TGTGCCAGTAGTATAGGTCAACAGGCCTCCAGGGGGGAGCAGTACTTC.

This clone was observed once. This chain joins TRBV28 and TRBJ2-7, with TRBD1 as a possible D gene (5 bases). Germline V lookup: CDR1 MDHEN, CDR2 SYDVKM. CDR3 length equals 16 residues. Trimming removed 6 bases from V and 6 bases from J, with 24 bases in between. The chain's CDR3 is CASRAPPGQGYPEQYF. The CDR3 DNA follows: TGTGCCAGCAGAGCCCCCCCGGGTCAGGGTTACCCCGAGCAGTACTTC. Combining the CDR3 with reference TRBV28 and TRBJ2-7 gives the whole variable domain DVKVTQSSRYLVKRTGEKVFLECVQDMDHENMFWYRQDPGLGLRLIYFSYDVKMKEKGDIPEGYSVSREKKERFSLILESASTNQTSMYLCASRAPPGQGYPEQYFGPGTRLTVT.

This chain connects TRBV5-1 to TRBJ1-1; maybe TRBD1 (6 bases). V was clipped by 4 bases and J by 1 base, with 11 bases between them. This CDR3 has 14 residues. Germline CDR1 SGHRS, CDR2 YFSETQ. CDR3 amino acids: CASSLTGSNTEAFF. The DNA for the CDR3 is TGCGCCAGCAGCCTCACAGGGTCGAACACTGAAGCTTTCTTT.

This chain uses TRBV28 with TRBJ2-4; possible D gene TRBD2, 7 bases. Germline values: CDR1 MDHEN, CDR2 SYDVKM. The CDR3 runs 16 residues. The V end was cut by 3 bases, the J end by 9 bases, with 21 bases between. The CDR3 loop is CASSFYPGRARGIQYF. CDR3 DNA: TGTGCCAGCAGTTTCTACCCGGGGAGGGCCAGGGGCATTCAGTACTTC.

This chain uses TRBV10-3 with TRBJ2-1; 14 positions agree with TRBD2. Germline V lookup: CDR1 ENHRY, CDR2 SYGVKD. This CDR3 contains 16 residues. Germline trimming cut 2 bases from V and 7 bases from J; bases unmatched to any gene: 4. The CDR3 nucleotides read TGTGCCATCAGTGAGGGGACTAGCGGGAGAGGTAATGAGCAGTTCTTC. Translation gives CAISEGTSGRGNEQFF.

Only one count was recorded for this clone. The chain couples TRBV12-5 to TRBJ1-4, with D maybe TRBD1 (6 bases). CDR3 length equals 14 residues. Trimming took off 7 bases at V and 2 bases at J, with 11 bases between the two ends. CDR1 and CDR2 (germline): LGHNT, FRNRAP. The CDR3 DNA is TGTGCTAGTGCTTGGGGGCGGACTAATGAAAAACTGTTTTTT. It codes for CASAWGRTNEKLFF.

This rearrangement joins TRBV4-1 to TRBJ2-1; possibly TRBD1 or TRBD2 for D (5 bases each). Germline CDR1 and CDR2: MGHRA and YSYEKL. V lost 0 bases and J 5 bases, leaving 20 bases between the germline ends. The CDR3 runs to 18 residues. This CDR3 is CASSQEGTNSAPHNEQFF. The CDR3 DNA follows: TGCGCCAGCAGCCAAGAAGGGACGAATAGTGCCCCCCACAATGAGCAGTTCTTC.

The chain combines TRBV7-2 with TRBJ2-3, with 12 bases that match TRBD2. Germline V gives CDR1 SGHTA, CDR2 FQGNSA. Trimming cost V 4 bases and J 6 bases; bases outside gene matches: 11. The CDR3 sequence is 17 residues long. CDR3 region: CASSSLLAGGPRDTQYF. The CDR3 DNA reads TGTGCCAGCAGCTCCCTCCTAGCGGGAGGGCCAAGGGATACGCAGTATTTT.